This TCR beta chain was obtained from a study of T cell responses to AZD1222 COVID-19 vaccine. On the study more broadly: Pooling covered second doses at about 4 or about 12 weeks. Study-wide results and limits: Sampling that yielded the repertoires occurred only after the peak T cell response. Receipt of two AZD1222 doses was followed by a rise in Spike-specific TCR breadth and depth. Recipients of AZD1222 seropositive at baseline numbered only 6 or 7.

Germline V gene data show CDR1 as SGHTA and CDR2 as FQGNSA. Trimming cost V 5 bases and J 5 bases; bases outside gene matches: 4. The CDR3 is 13 amino acids. Details on this clone: Its antigen is not identified.

Produced via immunoSEQ multiplex PCR; TCRdb's table is partial and in-frame only. The table has 150,000 to 200,000 clones, approximately 90% seen once; the top ten hold around 4.4%. The chain carries TRBV7-2 and TRBJ2-3; 7 positions agree with TRBD2. The source of this sequence is an adult in good health. The sequences come from peripheral blood, collected on day 0 of AZD1222 vaccination. This CDR3 is CASSKPGGDTQYF. CDR3 nucleotide sequence: TGTGCCAGCAGCAAACCGGGGGGAGATACGCAGTATTTT.